This T cell receptor (beta chain) was retrieved from a study of chemoradiotherapy in HPV16-positive cancers. Study summary: Functional T-cell assays on two HPV16-positive patients' cells defined candidate HPV-specific clones and common TCR motifs. Study outcomes and limitations: Candidate HPV-specific clones and E7-related TCR motifs grew in tumor during treatment. HPV-specific T cells were functionally defined from only two HPV16-positive patients. Better recurrence-free survival went with HPV-responsive T-cell expansion in HPV16-positive patients.

The germline CDR1 and CDR2 sequences are SGDLS and YYNGEE. Trimming shortened V by 4 bases and J by 2 bases, and 7 bases separated the two germline ends. The CDR3 has 12 amino acids. Concerning this clone itself: Its antigen is as yet unknown. The sample has other DNA sequences that encode this CDR3 too.

Profiled with immunoSEQ multiplex PCR; TCRdb holds only in-frame clones, not every one. The sample yields 20,000 or so clones, approximately 86% seen once. The sequenced sample was blood, obtained from a patient who underwent chemoradiotherapy. This sequence was found in a human donor with HPV-associated anogenital cancer. The chain uses TRBV9 and TRBJ2-7; unclear D gene. This chain's CDR3 is CASSSGAYEQYF. The CDR3 nucleotides are TGTGCCAGCAGCTCGGGTGCCTACGAGCAGTACTTC. Using reference TRBV9 and TRBJ2-7 for the parts outside the CDR3, the full variable domain is DSGVTQTPKHLITATGQRVTLRCSPRSGDLSVYWYQQSLDQGLQFLIQYYNGEERAKGNILERFSAQQFPDLHSELNLSSLELGDSALYFCASSSGAYEQYFGPGTRLTVT.